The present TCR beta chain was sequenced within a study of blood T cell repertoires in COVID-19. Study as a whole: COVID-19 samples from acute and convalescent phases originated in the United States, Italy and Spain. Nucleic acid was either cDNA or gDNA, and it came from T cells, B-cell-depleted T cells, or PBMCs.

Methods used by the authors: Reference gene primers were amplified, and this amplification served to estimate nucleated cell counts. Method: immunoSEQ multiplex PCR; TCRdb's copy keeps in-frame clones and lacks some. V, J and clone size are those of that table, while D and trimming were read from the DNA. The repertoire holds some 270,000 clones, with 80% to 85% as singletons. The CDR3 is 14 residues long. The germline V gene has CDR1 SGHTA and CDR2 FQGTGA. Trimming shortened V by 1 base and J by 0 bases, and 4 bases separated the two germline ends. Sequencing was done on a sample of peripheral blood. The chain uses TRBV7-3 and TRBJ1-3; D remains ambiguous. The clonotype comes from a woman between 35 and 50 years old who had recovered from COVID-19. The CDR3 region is CASSLIVSGNTIYF. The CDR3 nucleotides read TGTGCCAGCAGCTTAATAGTCTCTGGAAACACCATATATTTT.